The 2 T cell receptor beta chains reported below all come from one sample, sequenced in a study of shared clonotypes between healthy human individuals. Assay: immunoSEQ multiplex PCR; the TCRdb copy retains only in-frame clones and omits some. Altogether 500,000 or so clones are present, more than 95% being singletons, with the ten largest covering 0.055% to 0.075%. Specimen: naive CD4+ T cells sorted from blood. The sample's subset: CD45RA+ positively selected. Receptors originate from a woman in her twenties or thirties in good health.

This CDR3 is CAIRSGVGNQPQHF. CDR3 in DNA: TGTGCCATCAGATCCGGGGTAGGCAATCAGCCCCAGCATTTT. The chain employs TRBV10-3 and TRBJ1-5; D not resolved. The CDR3 has 14 amino acids. The ends were cut back, 6 bases at V and 2 bases at J, with 11 bases in the middle. Germline V gene sequence: CDR1 ENHRY, CDR2 SYGVKD.

The V gene is TRBV5-6, the J gene TRBJ2-1; D may be TRBD2 (6 bases). Germline CDR1 is SGHDT and CDR2 is YYEEEE. Trimming left V 0 bases short and J 4 bases short, with 17 bases between. The CDR3 length is 17 residues. As DNA, the CDR3 is TGTGCCAGCAGCTTGGGCGCCCTAGCGCCGAGTTACAATGAGCAGTTCTTC. Translating it yields CASSLGALAPSYNEQFF.